Given below is one T cell receptor (beta chain) in context. Its antigen is not known. V lost 3 bases and J lost 1, with 3 bases in between. The germline V gene has CDR1 KGHSH and CDR2 LQKENI. The CDR3 spans 12 residues. The data belong to a study of cytomegalovirus exposure and HLA in healthy donors. The study, taken as a whole, reports: DRB1 had the most TCR associations and HLA-C the fewest, a later analysis found, with rates varying by HLA locus. Some V segments (TRBV6-2 and TRBV6-3 among them) were excluded as indistinguishable. There were 150 to 200 TCR beta chains listed as cytomegalovirus-associated.

PCR was performed using 60 Vbeta and 13 Jbeta primers. TCRdb keeps only in-frame clones here, not all; method: immunoSEQ multiplex PCR. The repertoire holds approximately 150,000 clones, roughly 76% seen once, with less than 3.5% in the top ten. The source of this sequence is a woman aged 25 to 39 in good health and CMV-seronegative. This sequence joins TRBV18 and TRBJ1-1, with unresolved D. Sequencing was performed on PBMCs. For the CDR3, the DNA is TGTGCCAGCTCACCCGGGAACACTGAAGCTTTCTTT. It encodes CASSPGNTEAFF.